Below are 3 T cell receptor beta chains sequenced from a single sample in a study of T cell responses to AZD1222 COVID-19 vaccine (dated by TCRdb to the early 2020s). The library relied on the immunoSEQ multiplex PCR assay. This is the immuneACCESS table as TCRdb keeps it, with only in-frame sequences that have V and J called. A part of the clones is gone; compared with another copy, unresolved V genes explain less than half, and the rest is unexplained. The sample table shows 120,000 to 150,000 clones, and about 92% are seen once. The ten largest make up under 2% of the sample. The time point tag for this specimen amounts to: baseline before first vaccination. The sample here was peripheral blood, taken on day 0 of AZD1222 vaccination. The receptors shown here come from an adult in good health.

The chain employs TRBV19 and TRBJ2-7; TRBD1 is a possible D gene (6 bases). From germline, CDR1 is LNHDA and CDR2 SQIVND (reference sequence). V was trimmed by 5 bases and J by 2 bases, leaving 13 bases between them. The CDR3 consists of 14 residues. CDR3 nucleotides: TGTGCCAGTAGTTGGACAGATTCGACCTACGAGCAGTACTTC. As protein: CASSWTDSTYEQYF.

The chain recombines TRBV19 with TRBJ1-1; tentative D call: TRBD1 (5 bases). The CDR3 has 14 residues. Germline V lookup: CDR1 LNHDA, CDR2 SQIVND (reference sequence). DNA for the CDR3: TGTGCGAGCCGACCCCGGGAGAGGGGCACTGAAGCTTTCTTT. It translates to CASRPRERGTEAFF.

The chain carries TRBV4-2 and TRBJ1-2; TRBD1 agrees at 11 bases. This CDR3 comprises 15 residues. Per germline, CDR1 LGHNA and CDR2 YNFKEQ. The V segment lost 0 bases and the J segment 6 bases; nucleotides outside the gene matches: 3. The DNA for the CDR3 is TGTGCCAGCAGCCAAGAAGGACAGGGGGCGGATGGCTACACCTTC. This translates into CASSQEGQGADGYTF.